One and the same sample provided the 26 T cell receptor beta chains below, sequenced in a study of cytomegalovirus exposure and HLA in healthy donors (dated by TCRdb to between 2016 and 2019). Library prep was done by the immunoSEQ multiplex PCR assay. A mixture of 60 forward primers for TCR Vbeta segments and 13 reverse primers for TCR Jbeta segments was used in the multiplex PCR. TCRdb carries this immuneACCESS record with in-frame sequences only. Its versions omit some clonotypes, under half of them owing to an unresolved V gene in the studies checked, with the rest unexplained. The sample table shows some 90,000 clones, and roughly 77% are seen once. Clones ranked in the top ten supply 1.4% of the sample. Sequencing was done on a sample of PBMCs. These receptors came from a man in his forties or fifties in good health and CMV-seronegative.

About this clone itself: The conserved final phenylalanine or tryptophan is absent from the CDR3, which likely points to a read error. It is unclear where the CDR3 begins or ends on the DNA, so no DNA is shown, and the CDR3 is as TCRdb lists it. The V call is TRBV28, the J call TRBJ1-2; the DNA was not used to check the table's D call, TRBD1. Termini included, the CDR3 measures 8 amino acids. Looked up from germline, CDR1 is MDHEN and CDR2 is SYDVKM. The CDR3 protein is CALSQGTN.

The rearrangement uses TRBV28 and TRBJ1-5; D not resolved. The CDR3 consists of 11 residues. V gave up 5 bases and J gave up 9 bases, with 8 bases separating them. The germline gives CDR1 MDHEN, CDR2 SYDVKM. The CDR3 here is CASSLSGPQHF. DNA for the CDR3: TGTGCCAGCAGTCTTAGCGGGCCCCAGCATTTT.

The chain couples TRBV2 to TRBJ2-5; 11 positions match TRBD1. The J call may be faulty, since TRBJ2-7 better matches the DNA end. The CDR3 has 14 residues. Germline V gene sequence: CDR1 SNHLY, CDR2 FYNNEI. CDR3 in amino acids: CASSKDRGLYEQYF. The CDR3 DNA reads as TGTGCCAGCAGCAAGGACAGGGGGCTCTACGAGCAGTACTTC.

The V and J genes are TRBV28 and TRBJ2-1, with D perhaps TRBD1 (5 bases). The CDR3 consists of 12 residues. Deletions cut 6 bases from V and 16 bases from J, with 19 bases between. Per the germline V gene, CDR1 is MDHEN and CDR2 is SYDVKM. The CDR3 region has the DNA TGTGCCAGCAGCTCCAGGGTCCTTCTGGCTTTCTTC. This gives the protein CASSSRVLLAFF.

This chain connects TRBV7-3 to TRBJ1-5; D is unclear. V was pared by 5 bases and J by 6 bases, with 11 bases between. CDR3 length equals 13 residues. Germline loops: CDR1 SGHTA, CDR2 FQGTGA. CDR3 sequence reads: CASSEQLGQPQHF. The CDR3 DNA sequence: TGTGCCAGCAGCGAACAGCTGGGTCAGCCCCAGCATTTT.

The rearrangement uses TRBV4-1 and TRBJ2-5; tentatively, D is TRBD1 (5 bases). The J call is in doubt because the DNA end fits TRBJ2-7 better. The CDR3 has 13 residues. Germline CDR1 and CDR2: MGHRA and YSYEKL. CDR3 in amino acids: CASSQPREGEQYF. Here the CDR3 DNA reads TGCGCCAGCAGCCAACCCAGGGAAGGCGAGCAGTACTTC.

The chain has TRBV5-1 and TRBJ2-7; TRBD1 matches at 9 bases. The CDR3 is made up of 17 amino acids. Germline V gene sequence: CDR1 SGHRS, CDR2 YFSETQ. V lost 1 base and J lost 12; bases outside the gene matches: 20. The CDR3 sequence is CASSLLSGGQGPNSRYF. DNA of the CDR3: TGCGCCAGCAGCTTGCTGTCTGGGGGACAGGGTCCCAACTCCCGGTACTTC.

The rearrangement joins TRBV10-3 to TRBJ2-2; possible D gene TRBD1, 5 bases. Trimming took off 2 bases at V and 6 bases at J, with 10 bases between the two ends. Germline-derived CDR1 and CDR2 are ENHRY and SYGVKD. The CDR3 is 14 amino acids. CDR3 sequence reads: CAISEDRGPGELFF. The CDR3 coding sequence is TGTGCCATCAGTGAGGACAGAGGACCCGGGGAGCTGTTTTTT.

The chain employs TRBV5-1 and TRBJ2-1, with 9 bases fitting TRBD2. The CDR3 is made up of 16 amino acids. The germline V gene encodes CDR1 SGHRS and CDR2 YFSETQ. V gave up 0 bases and J gave up 6 bases; unmatched junction bases: 7. DNA of the CDR3: TGCGCCAGCAGCTTGGTTCCTGGCGGGGGGGTCAATGAGCAGTTCTTC. As protein: CASSLVPGGGVNEQFF.

The rearrangement joins TRBV2 to TRBJ1-2; D might be TRBD1 (6 bases). The CDR3 runs to 16 residues. Germline CDR1 reads SNHLY; CDR2 reads FYNNEI. The V end lost 2 bases, the J end lost 6 bases, and 19 bases lay between the germline ends. The CDR3 DNA sequence: TGTGCCAGCAGTGAACTACCTACACCCAAGGGGGATGGCTACACCTTC. It translates to CASSELPTPKGDGYTF.

This chain connects TRBV7-9 to TRBJ2-4; D perhaps matches TRBD2 (6 bases). Germline values: CDR1 SEHNR, CDR2 FQNEAQ (reference sequence). This CDR3 has 16 amino acids. V was trimmed by 1 base and J by 1 base, leaving 11 bases between them. CDR3 region: CASSLGGSGAKNIQYF. CDR3 DNA: TGTGCCAGCAGCTTAGGGGGTAGCGGTGCCAAAAACATTCAGTACTTC.

This clone was seen once. The chain has TRBV29-1 and TRBJ1-1, with TRBD1 matching 7 bases. Germline CDR1 reads SQVTM; CDR2 reads ANQGSEA. Trimming at V came to 2 bases and at J to 4 bases, leaving 1 base not matched to a gene. The CDR3 loop spans 12 amino acids. CDR3 DNA sequence: TGCAGCGTTGAACAGGGGGGCACTGAAGCTTTCTTT. Protein: CSVEQGGTEAFF.

V usage is TRBV6-5 and J usage is TRBJ2-7, with D possibly TRBD1 on 6 matching bases. The length of the CDR3 is 13 residues. In germline, CDR1 is MNHEY, CDR2 SVGAGI. V dropped 6 bases and J dropped 4 bases, with 13 bases sitting between them. CDR3 amino acids: CASRRQVPYEQYF. CDR3 in DNA: TGTGCCAGCAGGAGACAGGTTCCTTACGAGCAGTACTTC.

The CDR3 DNA reads as TGTGCCAGCAGCCTCGGGACAGGGAACTACGAGCAGTACTTC. Protein: CASSLGTGNYEQYF. The V gene is TRBV7-9, the J gene TRBJ2-5, with TRBD1 matching over 9 bases. The DNA end is a closer match to TRBJ2-7, so the J assignment may be wrong. CDR1 and CDR2 from the germline V gene are SEHNR and FQNEAQ (reference sequence). The CDR3 contains 14 residues.

The chain recombines TRBV9 with TRBJ2-7, with 9 bases that match TRBD1. This CDR3 is 15 amino acids long. V shed 3 bases and J 4 bases; nucleotides not matched to a gene: 8. Germline V gives CDR1 SGDLS, CDR2 YYNGEE. CDR3 region: CASSAAGQGMYEQYF. In DNA form, the CDR3 reads TGTGCCAGCAGCGCGGCGGGACAGGGAATGTACGAGCAGTACTTC.

The rearrangement links TRBV19 to TRBJ2-3; a possible D gene is TRBD2 (6 bases). This CDR3 spans 15 amino acids. Trimming removed 1 base from V and 0 bases from J, with 8 bases in between. Germline values: CDR1 LNHDA, CDR2 SQIVND (reference sequence). CDR3 bases: TGTGCCAGTAGTATAGCGGGGGATAGCACAGATACGCAGTATTTT. This translates into CASSIAGDSTDTQYF. Complete variable domain (other parts from reference TRBV19 and TRBJ2-3): DGGITQSPKYLFRKEGQNVTLSCEQNLNHDAMYWYRQDPGQGLRLIYYSQIVNDFQKGDIAEGYSVSREKKESFPLTVTSAQKNPTAFYLCASSIAGDSTDTQYFGPGTRLTVL.

The chain employs TRBV2 and TRBJ2-7; the D gene is possibly TRBD2 (5 bases). Germline V gives CDR1 SNHLY, CDR2 FYNNEI. The ends were cut back, 6 bases at V and 5 bases at J, with 8 bases in the middle. The CDR3 totals 11 residues. CDR3 nucleotide sequence: TGTGCCAGCAGCCTGAGGGACGAGCAGTACTTC. Protein: CASSLRDEQYF.

The genes are TRBV28 and TRBJ1-1; a possible D gene is TRBD1 (5 bases). The length of the CDR3 is 15 residues. Germline V gives CDR1 MDHEN, CDR2 SYDVKM. V lost 1 base and J lost 3, with 12 bases in between. The CDR3 DNA reads TGTGCCAGCAGTTTATCGGGGGGGGGATACACTGAAGCTTTCTTT. Protein product: CASSLSGGGYTEAFF.

This sequence joins TRBV5-4 and TRBJ2-5; weak D call: TRBD2 (6 bases). Germline V gives CDR1 SGHNT, CDR2 YYREEE (reference sequence). With 1 base removed from V and 5 bases from J, the gap between germline ends came to 9 bases. The CDR3 is made up of 13 amino acids. The CDR3 coding sequence is TGTGCCAGCAGCTTGAGGGGAGGCGAGACCCAGTACTTC. Residues: CASSLRGGETQYF.

This chain uses TRBV4-2 with TRBJ2-7; 9 positions match TRBD1. J lost 2 bases, V lost 5 bases, and 4 bases had no gene match. In germline, CDR1 is LGHNA, CDR2 YNFKEQ. This CDR3 has 14 residues. The DNA for the CDR3 is TGTGCCAGCAGCGGACAGGGGCCAACCTACGAGCAGTACTTC. Amino acid sequence: CASSGQGPTYEQYF.

The chain has TRBV7-9 and TRBJ2-6, with TRBD2 identical over 12 bases. The CDR3 length is 18 residues. Germline CDR1 is SEHNR and CDR2 is FQNEAQ (reference sequence). Unmatched junction bases numbered 5, after V lost 5 bases and J lost 0 bases. Here the CDR3 reads CASSKTSGGRSGANVLTF. The CDR3 DNA reads TGTGCCAGCAGCAAGACTAGCGGGGGACGCTCTGGGGCCAACGTCCTGACTTTC.

This clone was detected a few times. The CDR3 protein is CASSTDLRNTEAFF. CDR3 nucleotides: TGTGCCAGCAGCACCGACTTAAGGAACACTGAAGCTTTCTTT. V gene TRBV5-5 combines with J gene TRBJ1-1; no reliable D call. The length of the CDR3 is 14 residues. The V gene lost 4 bases and the J gene lost 1 base, with 11 bases spanning the gap. The germline V gene has CDR1 SGHKS and CDR2 YYEKEE (reference sequence).

This clone occurred once. This chain uses TRBV18 with TRBJ1-4; TRBD1 agrees at 8 bases. This CDR3 region has 16 residues. With 3 bases clipped from V and 4 bases from J, the junction kept 7 bases outside the gene matches. Germline V CDR1 and CDR2: KGHSH, LQKENI. The CDR3 region is CASSPDRVRSNEKLFF. The DNA for the CDR3 is TGTGCCAGCTCACCGGACAGGGTCCGTAGTAATGAAAAACTGTTTTTT.

About this clone: This specimen includes other DNA sequences encoding the same CDR3. The chain is built from TRBV12-5 and TRBJ1-2; 7 positions match TRBD1. The J segment lost 4 bases and the V segment lost 5 bases, leaving 10 bases of the junction unmatched. CDR3 length: 15 amino acids. CDR1 LGHNT and CDR2 FRNRAP come from the germline V gene. The DNA for the CDR3 is TGTGCTAGTGGTGAAGACAGGGTCTTCGGCTATGGCTACACCTTC. Its protein is CASGEDRVFGYGYTF.

Only one count was recorded for this clone. The chain couples TRBV28 to TRBJ2-7, with TRBD1 matching 9 bases. With 5 bases clipped from V and 2 bases from J, the junction kept 10 bases outside the gene matches. The CDR3 length is 16 residues. Germline lookup yields CDR1 MDHEN and CDR2 SYDVKM. CDR3 sequence reads: CASSRTRGQGPYEQYF. CDR3 coding DNA: TGTGCCAGCAGTAGGACTAGGGGACAGGGCCCCTACGAGCAGTACTTC.

The chain employs TRBV11-3 and TRBJ2-5; a possible D gene is TRBD1 (6 bases). The J call could be wrong; TRBJ2-7 is a better fit for the DNA end. Germline CDR1 is SGHNT and CDR2 is YENEEA. The CDR3 consists of 13 residues. The CDR3 nucleotides are TGTGCCAGCAGCAAGGACAGCAATTACGAGCAGTACTTC. It specifies CASSKDSNYEQYF.